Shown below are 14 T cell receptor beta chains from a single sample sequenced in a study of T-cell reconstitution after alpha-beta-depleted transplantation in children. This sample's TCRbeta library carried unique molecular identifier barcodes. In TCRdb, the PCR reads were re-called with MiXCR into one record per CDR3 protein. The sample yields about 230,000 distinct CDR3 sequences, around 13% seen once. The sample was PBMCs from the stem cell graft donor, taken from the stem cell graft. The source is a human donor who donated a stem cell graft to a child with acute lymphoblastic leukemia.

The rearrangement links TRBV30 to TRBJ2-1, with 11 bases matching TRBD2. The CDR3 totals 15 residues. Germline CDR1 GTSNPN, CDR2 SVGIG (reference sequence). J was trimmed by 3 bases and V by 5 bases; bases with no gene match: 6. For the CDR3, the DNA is TGTGCCTGGGATGGACTAGCGGGTTACTACAATGAGCAGTTCTTC. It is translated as CAWDGLAGYYNEQFF. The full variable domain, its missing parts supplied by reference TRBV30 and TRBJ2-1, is SQTIHQWPATLVQPVGSPLSLECTVEGTSNPNLYWYRQAAGRGLQLLFYSVGIGQISSEVPQNLSASRPQDRQFILSSKKLLLSDSGFYLCAWDGLAGYYNEQFFGPGTRLTVL.

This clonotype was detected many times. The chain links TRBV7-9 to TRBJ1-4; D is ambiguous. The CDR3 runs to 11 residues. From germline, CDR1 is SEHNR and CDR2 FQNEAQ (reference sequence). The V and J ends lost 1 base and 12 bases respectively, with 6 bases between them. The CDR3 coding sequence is TGTGCCAGCAGCTTAGGGGTCGAACTGTTTTTT. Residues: CASSLGVELFF.

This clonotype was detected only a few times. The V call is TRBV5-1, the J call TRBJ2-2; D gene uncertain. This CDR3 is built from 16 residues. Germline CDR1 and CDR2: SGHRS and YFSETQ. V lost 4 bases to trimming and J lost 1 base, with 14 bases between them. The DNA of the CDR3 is TGCGCCAGCAGCGCCGTATATAGGGAGAACACCGGGGAGCTGTTTTTT. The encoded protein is CASSAVYRENTGELFF.

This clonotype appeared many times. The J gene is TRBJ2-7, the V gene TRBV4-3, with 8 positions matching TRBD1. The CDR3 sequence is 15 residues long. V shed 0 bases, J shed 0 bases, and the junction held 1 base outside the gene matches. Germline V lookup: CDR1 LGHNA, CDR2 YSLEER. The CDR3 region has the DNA TGCGCCAGCAGCCAAGATCAGGGGGCCTCCTACGAGCAGTACTTC. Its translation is CASSQDQGASYEQYF.

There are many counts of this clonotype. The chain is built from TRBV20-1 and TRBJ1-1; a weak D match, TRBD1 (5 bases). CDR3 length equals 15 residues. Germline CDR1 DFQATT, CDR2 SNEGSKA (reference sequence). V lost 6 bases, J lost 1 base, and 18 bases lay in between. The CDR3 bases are TGCAGTGCACGGGGGGAGGGAGGAAGGAACACTGAAGCTTTCTTT. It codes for CSARGEGGRNTEAFF.

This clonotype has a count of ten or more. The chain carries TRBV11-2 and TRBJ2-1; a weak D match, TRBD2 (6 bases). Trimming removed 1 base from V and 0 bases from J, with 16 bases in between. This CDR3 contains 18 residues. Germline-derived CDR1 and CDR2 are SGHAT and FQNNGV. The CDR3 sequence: CASSLGYSGLSSYNEQFF. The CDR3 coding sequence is TGTGCCAGCAGCTTAGGGTACAGCGGGTTGAGCTCCTACAATGAGCAGTTCTTC. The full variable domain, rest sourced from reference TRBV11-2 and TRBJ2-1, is EAGVAQSPRYKIIEKRQSVAFWCNPISGHATLYWYQQILGQGPKLLIQFQNNGVVDDSQLPKDRFSAERLKGVDSTLKIQPAKLEDSAVYLCASSLGYSGLSSYNEQFFGPGTRLTVL.

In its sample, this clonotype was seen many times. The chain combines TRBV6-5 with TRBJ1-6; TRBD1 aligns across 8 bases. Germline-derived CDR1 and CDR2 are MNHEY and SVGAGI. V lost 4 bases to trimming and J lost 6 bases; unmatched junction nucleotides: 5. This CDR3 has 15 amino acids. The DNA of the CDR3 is TGTGCCAGCAGTTCCAAGGGACAGGTTAATTCACCCCTCCACTTT. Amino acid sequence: CASSSKGQVNSPLHF.

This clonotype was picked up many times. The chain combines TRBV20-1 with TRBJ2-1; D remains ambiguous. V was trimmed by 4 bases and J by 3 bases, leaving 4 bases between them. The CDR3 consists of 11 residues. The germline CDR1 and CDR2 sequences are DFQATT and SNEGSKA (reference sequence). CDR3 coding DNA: TGCAGTGCTACGGACTACAATGAGCAGTTCTTC. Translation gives CSATDYNEQFF.

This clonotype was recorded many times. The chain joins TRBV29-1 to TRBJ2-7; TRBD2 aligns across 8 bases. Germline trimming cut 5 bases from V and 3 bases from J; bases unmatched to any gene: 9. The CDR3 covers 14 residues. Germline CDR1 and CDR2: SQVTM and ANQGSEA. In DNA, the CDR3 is TGCAGCGTTCTCCCCAGCGGGAGTGGCTACGAGCAGTACTTC. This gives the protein CSVLPSGSGYEQYF.

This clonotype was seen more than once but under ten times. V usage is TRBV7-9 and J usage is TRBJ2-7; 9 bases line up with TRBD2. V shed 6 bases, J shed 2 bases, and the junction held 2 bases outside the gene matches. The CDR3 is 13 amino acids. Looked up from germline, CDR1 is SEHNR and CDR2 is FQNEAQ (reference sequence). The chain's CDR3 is CASRAGGTYEQYF. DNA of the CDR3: TGTGCCAGCAGGGCGGGGGGGACCTACGAGCAGTACTTC.

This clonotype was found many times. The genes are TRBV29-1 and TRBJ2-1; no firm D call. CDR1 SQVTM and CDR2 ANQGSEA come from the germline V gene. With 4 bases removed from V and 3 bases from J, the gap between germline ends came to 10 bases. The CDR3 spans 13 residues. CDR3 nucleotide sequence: TGCAGCGTTGCGAGTTCTGGCTACAATGAGCAGTTCTTC. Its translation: CSVASSGYNEQFF.

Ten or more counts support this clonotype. For the CDR3, the DNA is TGTGCCAGCAGTCCCTGGACCGCGGGGAACACCGGGGAGCTGTTTTTT. It specifies CASSPWTAGNTGELFF. This chain links TRBV12-3 or TRBV12-4 with TRBJ2-2, with D tentatively TRBD2 (5 bases). V lost 5 bases and J 1 base, leaving 14 bases between the germline ends. The CDR3 consists of 16 residues.

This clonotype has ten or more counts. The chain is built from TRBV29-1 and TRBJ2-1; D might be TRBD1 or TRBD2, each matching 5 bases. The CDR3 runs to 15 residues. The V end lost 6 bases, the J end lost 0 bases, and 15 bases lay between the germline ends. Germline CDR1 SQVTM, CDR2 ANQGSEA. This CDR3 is CSVSGDESSYNEQFF. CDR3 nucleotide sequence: TGCAGCGTCTCCGGGGACGAGAGCTCCTACAATGAGCAGTTCTTC.

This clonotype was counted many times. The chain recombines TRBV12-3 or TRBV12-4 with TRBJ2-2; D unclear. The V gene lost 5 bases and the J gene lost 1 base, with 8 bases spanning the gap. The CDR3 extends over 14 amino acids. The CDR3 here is CASSPRRNTGELFF. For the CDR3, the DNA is TGTGCCAGCAGTCCCCGACGGAACACCGGGGAGCTGTTTTTT.